This TCR beta chain was identified in a study of identical twins (dated by TCRdb to the mid-2010s). Background for the entire study: To test whether fetal clonotypes persist, the study used deep sequencing on TCR alpha and beta repertoires from monozygotic twins, unrelated adults of various ages, and cord blood. To rule out contamination, the twin experiments were replicated at different times with different library preparation protocols.

Only healthy Caucasian donors were included. The twin cohort comprised three pairs of female monozygotic twins, all aged roughly 18 to 29 years. Positive isolation kits from Invitrogen were used to isolate CD4+ and CD8+ T cell populations. Concerning this clonotype: Its antigen is not yet known. No clone much larger than this one lies a single base away; base qualities are absent.

Library generation was performed with 5' RACE. The data were produced on an Illumina HiSeq 2000. Template switching introduced a universal primer binding site; the final cDNA contained a unique molecular identifier, enabling accurate counting of TCR cDNA molecules. Specific primers in the conserved constant-segment region were used to synthesize first-strand cDNA for the TCR alpha and beta chains. Each cDNA library was double barcoded, with a SMART-Mk sample barcode plus Illumina barcodes, to control for contamination. TruSeq adapter sequences along with Illumina sample barcodes were introduced in two successive PCR steps. The Illumina HiSeq platform was used with custom primers to sequence TCR alpha and beta cDNA libraries. On the authors' methods: MiGEC processed the raw reads to extract unique molecular identifiers, while MiXCR was used to determine the CDR3 positions. For each individual, recombination models were inferred using an EM algorithm with the repgenHMM and IGoR tools. The tcR package in R was used for shared clonotype analysis, with sharing normalized by the product of cloneset sizes. To study raw recombination free of thymic and clonal selection effects, out-of-frame nonproductive sequences were analyzed. The raw public data were reprocessed by TCRdb itself: fastp quality trimming at Q25, MiXCR clonotype calling, in-frame beta chains only. Each CDR3 protein appears once, grouped with its most common genes and DNA. The V and J calls and clone size come from TCRdb's table, not from the authors' own analysis. The sample contains about 520,000 distinct CDR3 sequences, approximately 22% of them found a single time. The ten largest account for under 0.95% of the sample.

Results the study describes overall, beyond this receptor: The excess sharing between twins in beta out-of-frame sequences was weaker because fewer shared sequences reduced the signal-to-noise ratio. Because the same donors could not be followed over many years, conclusions were based on cross-sectional statistical analysis. Out-of-frame TCR alpha sharing in monozygotic twins was systematically underestimated by recombination models, whereas sharing between unrelated individuals was in agreement with the recombination models. Fewer insertions were carried by abundant cord blood beta clonotypes, a similar but weaker trend appeared in young adult naive repertoires, and no such trend appeared in memory repertoires. Invariant T cells such as MAIT and iNKT could partly confound zero-insertion analyses, although diverse VJ usage argued against such confounding for most clonotypes. Compared with coincidental sharing between unrelated individuals, out-of-frame TCR alpha sequences shared between twins had an excess of sequences with low generation probability.

CDR1 and CDR2 were assigned from the germline V gene as MNHNS and SASEGT. There are 14 amino acids in the CDR3, from cysteine to phenylalanine inclusive. Only CDR3 DNA remains: 42 bases, in frame from the first base. Trimming at the junction amounts to 1 base on V and 6 bases on J, and the germline ends lie 12 bases apart. This sample was also put to use in a study of T cells expressing NK-cell markers. The second publication reports: About 8 donors provided sorted CD3+CD56+NKG2C+, CD3+CD56+NKG2C- and CD3+CD56-NKG2C+ T-cell subsets, whose TCR beta-chain repertoires were profiled. Seven of the eight sequenced donors were HCMV-seropositive and one was HCMV-seronegative. In several experiments an anti-gammadeltaTCR antibody was added to restrict sorting to alphabetaTCR-expressing T cells. In roughly 6 donors, the dominant CD3+CD56+NKG2C+ clonotypes ranked among the top 10 CD8+ clonotypes, making up roughly 1.0-7.0% of CD8+ T cells. Those dominant clonotypes were again the most abundant among CD3+CD56-NKG2C+ cells in a handful of donors, at roughly 25-60.1%. It remained unclear whether the expanded NKG2C-expressing T cell clones were specific for HCMV antigens. The eight sequenced donors were randomly selected healthy volunteers, three men and five women. HCMV-specific IgG was detected in serum with a commercial ELISA kit to determine HCMV serostatus. MIGEC handled demultiplexing of the reads and grouping by UMI, while MiTCR was used to assemble and quantify clonotypes. Only TCR cDNA sequences supported by at least two reads were kept to exclude erroneous sequences. The tcR package was used for downstream repertoire analysis, with clonotypes matched between fractions based on CDR3 nucleotide sequence plus V segment. VDJmatch was used to annotate antigen specificity against VDJdb, with one amino acid substitution in CDR3 permitted.

This clonotype originated in a woman aged 18 to 35 in good health. Sequencing input: CD4+ T cells sorted from blood. The chain is encoded by TRBV6-1 joined to TRBJ1-2; the D region possibly corresponds to TRBD1 (5 bases align). The nucleotide sequence reads as follows: TGTGCCAGCAGTGAAGGAGGGGCCGGCAATGGCTACACCTTC. It codes for CASSEGGAGNGYTF.